These 9 T cell receptor beta chains originate from one sample sequenced in a study of blood T cell repertoires in COVID-19. Here immunoSEQ multiplex PCR was the method, and the copy in TCRdb shows in-frame clones only, minus some. The data contain some 43,000 clones, 81% of them singletons. The sequenced material came from peripheral blood. The source is a man aged 35 to 55 with active or convalescent COVID-19.

The chain joins TRBV7-3 to TRBJ1-1; tentative D call: TRBD1 (6 bases). Trimming stripped 0 bases from V and 4 bases from J, with 9 bases between. CDR3 length: 14 residues. CDR1 SGHTA and CDR2 FQGTGA come from the germline V gene. CDR3 protein: CASSLTRTATEAFF. CDR3 coding DNA: TGTGCCAGCAGCTTAACGAGGACAGCCACTGAAGCTTTCTTT.

A few counts support this clone. Other DNA sequences of this sample code for an identical CDR3. The V call is TRBV27, the J call TRBJ1-5; D is perhaps TRBD1 (6 bases). The CDR3 spans 14 residues. V was trimmed by 2 bases and J by 5 bases, leaving 10 bases between them. Germline V CDR1 and CDR2: MNHEY, SMNVEV (reference sequence). CDR3 in DNA: TGTGCCAGCAGTTTACAGGGGAGGGATCAGCCCCAGCATTTT. This encodes CASSLQGRDQPQHF.

The chain recombines TRBV6-1 with TRBJ2-2; D is perhaps TRBD1 (6 bases). Germline V gene sequence: CDR1 MNHNS, CDR2 SASEGT. V was trimmed by 4 bases and J by 0 bases, leaving 12 bases between them. The CDR3 consists of 16 residues. Here the CDR3 DNA reads TGTGCCAGCAGTGTTACGAGGACAGCGAACACCGGGGAGCTGTTTTTT. Translation: CASSVTRTANTGELFF.

This clone was picked up a small number of times. This chain uses TRBV4-2 with TRBJ2-3; 11 nucleotides line up with TRBD2. The germline CDR1 and CDR2 sequences are LGHNA and YNFKEQ. This CDR3 has 14 amino acids. J was trimmed by 3 bases and V by 6 bases; bases with no gene match: 2. CDR3 nucleotides: TGTGCCAGCAGGACTAGCGGGGATACAGATACGCAGTATTTT. Its protein is CASRTSGDTDTQYF.

The V call is TRBV10-3, the J call TRBJ1-1; TRBD1 aligns across 9 bases. This CDR3 contains 14 residues. With V trimmed by 6 bases and J by 0 bases, 2 bases remained unmatched. CDR1 is ENHRY and CDR2 is SYGVKD in the germline V gene. CDR3 nucleotide sequence: TGTGCCATCAGAGGGACAGGGTTGAACACTGAAGCTTTCTTT. It codes for CAIRGTGLNTEAFF.

This sequence joins TRBV28 and TRBJ1-2, with 7 positions matching TRBD1. The length of the CDR3 is 13 residues. CDR1 and CDR2 (germline): MDHEN, SYDVKM. V was pared by 5 bases and J by 3 bases, with 3 bases of the junction left unmatched. Written as DNA, the CDR3 is TGTGCCAGCAGTCGGGACAGATACTATGGCTACACCTTC. It is translated as CASSRDRYYGYTF.

This chain connects TRBV6-6 to TRBJ1-2; D ambiguous. The ends were cut back, 6 bases at V and 8 bases at J, with 13 bases in the middle. Germline values: CDR1 MNHNY, CDR2 SVGAGI (reference sequence). CDR3 length: 12 amino acids. The DNA of the CDR3 is TGTGCCAGCAGATACCCTGAGGGAGGCTACACCTTC. It yields the protein CASRYPEGGYTF.

This chain links TRBV19 with TRBJ2-7; 9 bases fit TRBD1. The CDR3 spans 14 residues. Germline V gene sequence: CDR1 LNHDA, CDR2 SQIVND (reference sequence). Trimming removed 4 bases from V and 3 bases from J; junction bases left unmatched: 4. CDR3 sequence: CASSRGQGSYEQYF. The CDR3 nucleotides are TGTGCCAGTAGTAGGGGACAGGGAAGCTACGAGCAGTACTTC.

The V call is TRBV5-1, the J call TRBJ2-3; TRBD1 matches at 9 bases. V dropped 0 bases and J dropped 3; count of bases not matched to a gene: 11. The CDR3 has 18 residues. Germline-derived CDR1 and CDR2 are SGHRS and YFSETQ. The CDR3 loop reads CASSLVSSGTGMTDTQYF. As DNA, the CDR3 is TGCGCCAGCAGCTTGGTCTCATCTGGGACAGGGATGACAGATACGCAGTATTTT.